The entry below gives a single TCR beta chain sequence along with its context. This clonotype showed up many times. Its target antigen remains unknown. Base-call qualities are not available, and no considerably larger clone is one nucleotide away. This sample is drawn from a study of T cell repertoires in cytomegalovirus infection (dated by TCRdb to between 2017 and 2020). In the study overall: Donor HLA type was relevant to the analysis, as public TCR beta signatures indicated carriage of CMV infection together with the matching HLA type. Broader findings and caveats from the paper: In both this cohort and an independent cohort of under 450 donors, the cumulative frequency of public TCR beta family members distinguished carriers of CMV infection plus the relevant HLA type. The ex vivo response was dominated by HLA-C-restricted CMV-specific TCR beta clonotypes, which also provided the single most frequent clonotype in two of eight donors.

Compared with germline, V lacks 7 bases and J lacks 5 bases; bases without a gene match: 8. The germline V gene encodes CDR1 MDHEN and CDR2 SYDVKM. Including the terminal cysteine and phenylalanine, the CDR3 comprises 14 residues. The kept DNA is CDR3 alone, 42 bases in frame from the first base. Sequencing used an Illumina HiSeq 1500. TCRdb ran its own pipeline on the public reads, namely fastp trimming at Q25 and MiXCR clone calling, and kept in-frame beta chains. Under each unique CDR3 protein, matching rows form one entry showing the most common genes and DNA. Across this sample there are about 46,000 distinct CDR3 sequences, with 20% to 25% seen only once. The biggest ten clones account for around 18% of the sample.

The specimen was PBMCs, sequenced either directly or after in vitro stimulation (not recorded which). In this chain, TRBV28 is recombined with TRBJ2-5; TRBD2 lines up with 9 middle nucleotides. The sequence was obtained from a human donor in good health (CMV status not recorded). Some clones in this sample may be carry-over from other donors' samples. The CDR3 protein sequence reads: CASMGAGGLETQYF. The nucleotides read TGTGCCAGCATGGGAGCGGGGGGTTTGGAGACCCAGTACTTC.